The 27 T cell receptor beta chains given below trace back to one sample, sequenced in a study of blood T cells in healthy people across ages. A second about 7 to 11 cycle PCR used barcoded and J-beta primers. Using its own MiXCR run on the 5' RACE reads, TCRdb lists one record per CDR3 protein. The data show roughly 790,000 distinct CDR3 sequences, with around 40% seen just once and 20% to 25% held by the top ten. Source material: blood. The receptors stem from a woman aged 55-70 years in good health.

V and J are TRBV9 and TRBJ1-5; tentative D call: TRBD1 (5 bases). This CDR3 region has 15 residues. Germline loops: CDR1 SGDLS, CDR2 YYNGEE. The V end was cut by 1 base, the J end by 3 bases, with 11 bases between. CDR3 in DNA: TGTGCCAGCAGCGTAAAGAGGGGCGTCAATCAGCCCCAGCATTTT. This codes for CASSVKRGVNQPQHF.

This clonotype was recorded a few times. The CDR3 bases are TGTGCCAGCCTTGGTGGCAGGATCGGCGAGCAGTACTTC. Protein: CASLGGRIGEQYF. The genes are TRBV12-3 or TRBV12-4 and TRBJ2-7; D unresolved. Trimming left V 8 bases short and J 6 bases short, with 17 bases between. This CDR3 spans 13 amino acids.

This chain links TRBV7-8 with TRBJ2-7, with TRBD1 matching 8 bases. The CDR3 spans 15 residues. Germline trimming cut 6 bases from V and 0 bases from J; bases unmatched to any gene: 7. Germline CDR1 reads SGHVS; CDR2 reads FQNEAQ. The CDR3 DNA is TGTGCCAGCAGAAAGGACAGGGTGGTCTCCTACGAGCAGTACTTC. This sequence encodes CASRKDRVVSYEQYF.

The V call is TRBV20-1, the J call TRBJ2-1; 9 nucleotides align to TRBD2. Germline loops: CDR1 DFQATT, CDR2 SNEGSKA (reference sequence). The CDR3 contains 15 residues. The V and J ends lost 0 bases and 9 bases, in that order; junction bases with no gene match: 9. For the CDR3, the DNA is TGCAGTGCTAGAGATTCGGCTAGCGGGACGGGTGAGCAGTTCTTC. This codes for CSARDSASGTGEQFF.

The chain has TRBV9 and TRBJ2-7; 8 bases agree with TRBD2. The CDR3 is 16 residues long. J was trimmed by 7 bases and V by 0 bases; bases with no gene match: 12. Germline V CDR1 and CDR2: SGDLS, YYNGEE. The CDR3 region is CASSVASAGGPWEQYF. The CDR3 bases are TGTGCCAGCAGCGTAGCTTCTGCGGGGGGCCCTTGGGAGCAGTACTTC.

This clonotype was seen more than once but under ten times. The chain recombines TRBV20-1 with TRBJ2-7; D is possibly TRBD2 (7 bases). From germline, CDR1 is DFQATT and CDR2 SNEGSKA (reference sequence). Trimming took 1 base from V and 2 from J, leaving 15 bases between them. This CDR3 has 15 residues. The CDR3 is CSARGGASGPYEQYF. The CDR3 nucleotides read TGCAGTGCTAGAGGGGGGGCTAGCGGTCCCTACGAGCAGTACTTC.

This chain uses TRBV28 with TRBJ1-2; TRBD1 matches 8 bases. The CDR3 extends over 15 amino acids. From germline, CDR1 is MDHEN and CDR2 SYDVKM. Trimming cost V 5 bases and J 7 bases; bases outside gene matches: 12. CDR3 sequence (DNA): TGTGCCAGCAGTCCGCCGGGACAGGAACCTATTGGCTACACCTTC. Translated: CASSPPGQEPIGYTF.

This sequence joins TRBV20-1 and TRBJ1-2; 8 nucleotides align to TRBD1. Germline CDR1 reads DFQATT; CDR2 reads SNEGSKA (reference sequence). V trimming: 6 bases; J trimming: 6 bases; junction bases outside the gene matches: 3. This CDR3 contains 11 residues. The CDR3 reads CSAGTGDGYTF. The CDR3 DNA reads TGCAGTGCGGGGACAGGCGATGGCTACACCTTC.

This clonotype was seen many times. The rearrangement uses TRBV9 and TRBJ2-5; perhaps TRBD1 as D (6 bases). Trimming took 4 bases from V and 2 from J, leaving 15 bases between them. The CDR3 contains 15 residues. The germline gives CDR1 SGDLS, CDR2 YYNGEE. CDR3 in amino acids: CASSHTTGSQETQYF. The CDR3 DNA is TGTGCCAGCAGCCATACTACAGGGAGTCAAGAGACCCAGTACTTC.

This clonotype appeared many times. CDR3 bases: TGTGCCAGCAGCCGTACATTCGCGGGGAATTCACCCCTCCACTTT. This sequence encodes CASSRTFAGNSPLHF. The chain employs TRBV7-2 and TRBJ1-6; unclear D gene. V lost 5 bases and J lost 7, with 15 bases in between. The CDR3 runs to 15 residues. Germline-derived CDR1 and CDR2 are SGHTA and FQGNSA. Supplemented by reference TRBV7-2 and TRBJ1-6, the full variable domain reads GAGVSQSPSNKVTEKGKDVELRCDPISGHTALYWYRQSLGQGLEFLIYFQGNSAPDKSGLPSDRFSAERTGGSVSTLTIQRTQQEDSAVYLCASSRTFAGNSPLHFGNGTRLTVT.

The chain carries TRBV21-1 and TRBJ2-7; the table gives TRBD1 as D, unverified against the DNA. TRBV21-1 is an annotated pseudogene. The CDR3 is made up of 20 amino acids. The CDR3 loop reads CASSAPGTAPIFVFPNEQYF. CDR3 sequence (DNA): TGTGCCAGCAGCGCGCCCGGGACAGCCCCCATCTTCGTCTTCCCCAATGAGCAGTACTTC.

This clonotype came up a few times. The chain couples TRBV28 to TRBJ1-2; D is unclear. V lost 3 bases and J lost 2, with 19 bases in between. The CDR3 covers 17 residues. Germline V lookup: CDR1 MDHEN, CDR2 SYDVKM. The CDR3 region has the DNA TGTGCCAGCAGTTTTTACACTCCCCCCGGGAACAACTATGGCTACACCTTC. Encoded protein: CASSFYTPPGNNYGYTF.

CDR3 nucleotide sequence: TGTGCCAGCAGCTCGCGTGCGCCAGGTCGGCGGACTGAAGCTTTCTTT. This encodes CASSSRAPGRRTEAFF. The V gene is TRBV7-9, the J gene TRBJ1-1; no reliable D call. The V end was cut by 4 bases, the J end by 5 bases, with 20 bases between. The CDR3 is 16 amino acids. CDR1 is SEHNR, CDR2 FQNEAQ, per germline (reference sequence).

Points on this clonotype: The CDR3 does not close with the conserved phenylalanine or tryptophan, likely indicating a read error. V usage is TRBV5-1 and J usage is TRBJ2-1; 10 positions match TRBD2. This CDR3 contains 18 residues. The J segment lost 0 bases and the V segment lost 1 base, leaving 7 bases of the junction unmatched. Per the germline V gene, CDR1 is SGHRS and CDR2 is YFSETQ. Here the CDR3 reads CASSLIPSGGSSYNEQFL. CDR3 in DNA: TGCGCCAGCAGCTTGATCCCTAGCGGGGGTAGCTCCTACAATGAGCAGTTCTTA.

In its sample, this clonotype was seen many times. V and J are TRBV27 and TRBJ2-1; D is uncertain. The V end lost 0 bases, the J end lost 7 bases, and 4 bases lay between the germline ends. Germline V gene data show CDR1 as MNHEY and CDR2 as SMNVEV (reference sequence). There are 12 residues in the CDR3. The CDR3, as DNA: TGTGCCAGCAGTTTATCAGGTAATGAGCAGTTCTTC. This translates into CASSLSGNEQFF.

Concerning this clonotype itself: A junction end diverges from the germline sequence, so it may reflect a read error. In DNA form, the CDR3 reads TGTGCCAGCAGCCTCAACCCACGGGGACAGAAAGAGACCCGGTACTTC. As protein: CASSLNPRGQKETRYF. The chain carries TRBV7-3 and TRBJ2-5; TRBD1 aligns across 7 bases. Germline V gene lookup returns CDR1 SGHTA and CDR2 FQGTGA. The CDR3 is made up of 16 amino acids.

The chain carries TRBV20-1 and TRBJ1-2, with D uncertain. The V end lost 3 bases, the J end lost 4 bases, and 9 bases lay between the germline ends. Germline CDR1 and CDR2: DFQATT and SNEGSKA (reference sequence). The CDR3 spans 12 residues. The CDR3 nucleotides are TGCAGTGCTAGGTCGGGCGCCTATGGCTACACCTTC. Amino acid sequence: CSARSGAYGYTF.

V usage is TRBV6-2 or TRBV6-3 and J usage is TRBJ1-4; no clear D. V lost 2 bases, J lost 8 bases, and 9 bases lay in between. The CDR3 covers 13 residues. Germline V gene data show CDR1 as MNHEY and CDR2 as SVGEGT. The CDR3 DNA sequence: TGTGCCAGCAGTTACAGGGTGGAAGAAAAACTGTTTTTT. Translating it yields CASSYRVEEKLFF.

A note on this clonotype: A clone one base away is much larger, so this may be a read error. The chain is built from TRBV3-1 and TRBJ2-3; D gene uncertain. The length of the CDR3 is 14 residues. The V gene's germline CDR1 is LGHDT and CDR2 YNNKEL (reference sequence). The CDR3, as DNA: TGTGCCAGCAGCCCCGCGAGTTCCACAAATACGCAGTATTTT. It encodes CASSPASSTNTQYF.

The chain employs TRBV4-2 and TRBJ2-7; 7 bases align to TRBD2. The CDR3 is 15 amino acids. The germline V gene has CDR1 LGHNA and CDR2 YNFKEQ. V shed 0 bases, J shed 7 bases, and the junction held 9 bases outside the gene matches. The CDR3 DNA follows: TGTGCCAGCAGCCAAGATCTAGCGGACCGCAATGAGCAGTACTTC. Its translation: CASSQDLADRNEQYF.

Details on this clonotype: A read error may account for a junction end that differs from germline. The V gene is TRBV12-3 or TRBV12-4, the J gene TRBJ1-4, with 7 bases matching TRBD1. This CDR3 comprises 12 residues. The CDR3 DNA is TGTGCCAGCAGGATTACAGGGGAAAGACTGTTTTTT. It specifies CASRITGERLFF.

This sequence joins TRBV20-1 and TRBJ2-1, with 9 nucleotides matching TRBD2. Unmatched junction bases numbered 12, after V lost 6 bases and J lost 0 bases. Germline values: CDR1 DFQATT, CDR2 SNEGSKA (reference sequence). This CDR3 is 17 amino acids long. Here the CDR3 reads CSAPPAGGVPSYNEQFF. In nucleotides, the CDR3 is TGCAGTGCCCCCCCGGCGGGAGGGGTACCCTCCTACAATGAGCAGTTCTTC.

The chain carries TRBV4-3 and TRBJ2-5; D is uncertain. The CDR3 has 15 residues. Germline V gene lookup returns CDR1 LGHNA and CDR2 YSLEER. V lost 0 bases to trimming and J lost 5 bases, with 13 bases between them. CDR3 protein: CASSQERKGDETQYF. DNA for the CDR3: TGCGCCAGCAGCCAAGAAAGAAAGGGCGATGAGACCCAGTACTTC.

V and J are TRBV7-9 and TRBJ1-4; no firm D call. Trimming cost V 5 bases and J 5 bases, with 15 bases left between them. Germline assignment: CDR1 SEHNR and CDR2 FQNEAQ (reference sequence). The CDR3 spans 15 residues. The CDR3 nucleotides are TGTGCCAGCAGCCCATATGAGGTTGGGAATGAAAAACTGTTTTTT. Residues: CASSPYEVGNEKLFF.

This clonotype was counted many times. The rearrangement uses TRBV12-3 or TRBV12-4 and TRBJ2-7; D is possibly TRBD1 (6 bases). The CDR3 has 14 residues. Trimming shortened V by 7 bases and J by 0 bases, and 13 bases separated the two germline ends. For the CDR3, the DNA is TGTGCCAGCACCCCACGGACAGCCTCCTACGAGCAGTACTTC. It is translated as CASTPRTASYEQYF.

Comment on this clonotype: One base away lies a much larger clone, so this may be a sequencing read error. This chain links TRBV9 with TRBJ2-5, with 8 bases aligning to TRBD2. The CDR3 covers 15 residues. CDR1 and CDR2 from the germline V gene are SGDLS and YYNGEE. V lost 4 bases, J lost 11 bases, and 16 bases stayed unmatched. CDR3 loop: CASSPRTSRSDEQYF. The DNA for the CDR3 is TGTGCCAGCAGCCCCCGGACTAGCAGGTCGGATGAGCAGTACTTC.

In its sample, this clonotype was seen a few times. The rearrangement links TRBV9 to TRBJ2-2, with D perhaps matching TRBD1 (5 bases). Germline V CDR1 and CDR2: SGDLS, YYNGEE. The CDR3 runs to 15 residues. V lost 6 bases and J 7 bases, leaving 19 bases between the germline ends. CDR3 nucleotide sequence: TGTGCCAGCACCCCCAGGGCAGGTCAGGGCGGGGAGCTGTTTTTT. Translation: CASTPRAGQGGELFF.